These 10 T cell receptor beta chains were all obtained from the same sample, sequenced in a study of cytomegalovirus exposure and HLA in healthy donors. Both 60 Vbeta primers and 13 Jbeta primers went into the PCR. Data came from immunoSEQ multiplex PCR; TCRdb stores just in-frame clones and leaves some out. The sample yields 210,000 or so clones, around 78% seen once. The sequencing sample was made of PBMCs. These TCRs come from a boy aged 5-17 years in good health and CMV-seronegative.

The rearrangement links TRBV6-4 to TRBJ2-6; the D gene is possibly TRBD2 (5 bases). In germline, CDR1 is MRHNA, CDR2 SNTAGT. V was shortened by 5 bases and J by 4 bases, with 9 bases between the two germline ends. This CDR3 has 14 amino acids. The CDR3 DNA sequence: TGTGCCAGCAGTAGGGAGTCCGGGGCCAACGTCCTGACTTTC. Amino acids: CASSRESGANVLTF.

The genes are TRBV7-9 and TRBJ1-1; D remains ambiguous. The germline V and J ends were trimmed by 0 bases and 11 bases, with 19 bases remaining between them. The CDR3 runs 15 residues. Germline loops: CDR1 SEHNR, CDR2 FQNEAQ (reference sequence). As DNA, the CDR3 is TGTGCCAGCAGCTTAGCATCATCTCATGACTTCTTGGCTTTCTTT. It yields the protein CASSLASSHDFLAFF. The whole variable domain, remainder taken from reference TRBV7-9 and TRBJ1-1, is DTGVSQNPRHKITKRGQNVTFRCDPISEHNRLYWYRQTLGQGPEFLTYFQNEAQLEKSRLLSDRFSAERPKGSFSTLEIQRTEQGDSAMYLCASSLASSHDFLAFFGQGTRLTVV.

The gene calls are TRBV19 and TRBJ1-5, with D uncertain. V was clipped by 5 bases and J by 1 base, with 6 bases between them. The length of the CDR3 is 13 residues. Germline V gives CDR1 LNHDA, CDR2 SQIVND (reference sequence). The chain's CDR3 is CASSAYSNQPQHF. The CDR3 DNA is TGTGCCAGTAGTGCCTACAGCAATCAGCCCCAGCATTTT.

The rearrangement uses TRBV6-5 and TRBJ1-4; D not resolved. Per germline, CDR1 MNHEY and CDR2 SVGAGI. The V end was cut by 4 bases, the J end by 6 bases, with 12 bases between. This CDR3 is built from 14 residues. The CDR3 protein is CASSSGGSDEKLFF. For the CDR3, the DNA is TGTGCCAGCAGTTCGGGTGGGAGCGATGAAAAACTGTTTTTT.

This rearrangement joins TRBV5-4 to TRBJ2-7; 9 bases match TRBD2. J gave up 6 bases and V 0 bases, and 7 bases lay outside the gene matches. The CDR3 runs to 15 residues. Germline V CDR1 and CDR2: SGHNT, YYREEE (reference sequence). The CDR3 DNA reads as TGTGCCAGCAGCTTGGCTAGCGGGATATATGGCGAGCAGTACTTC. Encoded protein: CASSLASGIYGEQYF.

A remark on this clone: At one of its ends the junction is not consistent with the germline gene, which may arise from a read error. The J gene is TRBJ1-1, the V gene TRBV7-9; D unresolved. The CDR3 is 12 amino acids. CDR1 is SEHNR, CDR2 FQNEAQ, per germline (reference sequence). The CDR3: CASSFSNSEAFF. CDR3 nucleotides: TGTGCCAGCAGCTTTTCTAACAGTGAAGCTTTCTTT. Based on the CDR3 plus reference TRBV7-9 and TRBJ1-1, the full variable domain is DTGVSQNPRHKITKRGQNVTFRCDPISEHNRLYWYRQTLGQGPEFLTYFQNEAQLEKSRLLSDRFSAERPKGSFSTLEIQRTEQGDSAMYLCASSFSNSEAFFGQGTRLTVV.

This sequence joins TRBV11-3 and TRBJ1-1, with TRBD1 as a possible D gene (5 bases). The V gene lost 5 bases and the J gene lost 10 bases, with 20 bases spanning the gap. Germline V gives CDR1 SGHNT, CDR2 YENEEA. The CDR3 consists of 14 residues. The DNA for the CDR3 is TGTGCCAGCAGCGGCGGCGGGGACGGTGGGGGAGCTTTCTTT. Amino acid sequence: CASSGGGDGGGAFF.

The chain uses TRBV2 and TRBJ1-5; D gene ambiguous. Germline values: CDR1 SNHLY, CDR2 FYNNEI. Trimming removed 2 bases at V and 0 bases at J, with 5 bases between. This CDR3 comprises 14 residues. CDR3 DNA: TGTGCCAGCAGTGAACGAGTTAGCAATCAGCCCCAGCATTTT. Its protein is CASSERVSNQPQHF.

The chain employs TRBV11-3 and TRBJ2-3; no definite D call. From germline, CDR1 is SGHNT and CDR2 YENEEA. V gave up 4 bases and J gave up 1 base, with 9 bases separating them. CDR3 length: 14 residues. CDR3 DNA sequence: TGTGCCAGCAGCTCTTTACCAGGCACAGATACGCAGTATTTT. This encodes CASSSLPGTDTQYF.

This clone was seen once. J is TRBJ1-1 and V is TRBV21-1; the table's D gene call, TRBD1, was not cross checked with the DNA. TRBV21-1 is shown as a pseudogene. This CDR3 is built from 17 residues. The CDR3 DNA reads TGTGCCAGCAGCCCGACACTGACAGCCGAGGTTGGGACTGAAGCTTTCTTT. Its protein is CASSPTLTAEVGTEAFF.